These T cell receptor beta chains were read from a single sample in a study of cytomegalovirus exposure and HLA in healthy donors. TCRdb's table, derived via immunoSEQ multiplex PCR, lists solely in-frame clones and lacks some. The sample yields some 57,000 clones, around 90% seen once. Sequencing input: PBMCs. The source of these receptors is a man aged 30 to 45 in good health and CMV-seropositive. CDR3s include the opening cysteine and the closing phenylalanine or tryptophan. The order of the fields is V gene, J gene, clone size, D gene, CDR3 DNA, CDR3 protein. D genes are given only for firm matches. Clone sizes are given selectively: once, few, many, or a class where the clone is expanded.

TRBV6-4	TRBJ1-2	NA	TRBD1	TGTGCCAGCAGTGCCGGGACAGGAAACTATGGCTACACCTTC	CASSAGTGNYGYTF
TRBV6-5	TRBJ2-7	NA	NA	TGTGCCAGCAGGAACGCAAGGGGACACCCCTACGAGCAGTACTTC	CASRNARGHPYEQYF
TRBV5-8	TRBJ2-7	NA	NA	TGTGCCAGCAGTCTTAGTACAGGGAACTCCTACGAGCAGTACTTC	CASSLSTGNSYEQYF
TRBV10-1	TRBJ2-3	NA	TRBD2	TGCGCCAGCGCGACTAGCGGGACAACAGATACGCAGTATTTT	CASATSGTTDTQYF
TRBV7-2	TRBJ2-1	once	TRBD2	TGTGCCAGCAGCTACCTAGCGGGAGGGGGGAGGGGCGATGAGCAGTTCTTC	CASSYLAGGGRGDEQFF
TRBV6-1	TRBJ2-4	NA	NA	TGTGCCAGCAGTGTAAACAGGGCTGGCATTCAGTACTTC	CASSVNRAGIQYF
TRBV5-4	TRBJ2-7	NA	NA	TGTGCCAGCAGCTTGGAGTTAGCGAGCTCCTACGAGCAGTACTTC	CASSLELASSYEQYF
TRBV18	TRBJ1-4	NA	NA	TGTGCCAGCTTCACGCCCGGGGGAGGGAAACTGTTTTTT	CASFTPGGGKLFF
TRBV5-1	TRBJ1-1	NA	NA	TGCGCCAGCAGCAGGGAGAGCAGAAACACTGAAGCTTTCTTT	CASSRESRNTEAFF
TRBV9	TRBJ2-7	NA	TRBD2	TGTGCCAGCAGCGTTGGGACTACTGAGAACGAGCAGTACTTC	CASSVGTTENEQYF
TRBV9	TRBJ2-1	NA	TRBD1	TGTGCCAGCAGCGGAACAGGGGGCGACAATGAGCAGTTCTTC	CASSGTGGDNEQFF
TRBV5-8	TRBJ2-1	NA	NA	TGTGCCAGCAGCTTTGACAGAAAGGAGCCCTCCTACAATGAGCAGTTCTTC	CASSFDRKEPSYNEQFF
TRBV6-4	TRBJ1-1	NA	NA	TGTGCCAGCAGGGCCACATCGAACACTGAAGCTTTCTTT	CASRATSNTEAFF
TRBV28	TRBJ1-1	NA	TRBD1	TGTGCCAGCAGTCAATCAACGACAGGGAAGACTGAAGCTTTCTTT	CASSQSTTGKTEAFF
TRBV7-9	TRBJ2-1	NA	TRBD2	TGTGCCAGCAGCGCCCCGGGACTAGGTAATGAGCAGTTCTTC	CASSAPGLGNEQFF
TRBV19	TRBJ2-1	NA	TRBD1	TGTGCCAGTAGAAAGGGCCCGGGACAGGGACGCGTCAATGAGCAGTTCTTC	CASRKGPGQGRVNEQFF
TRBV2	TRBJ1-2	NA	TRBD1	TGTGCCAGCAGTTTGGGACAGGGGGACGGCTACACCTTC	CASSLGQGDGYTF
TRBV5-1	TRBJ2-7	once	NA	TGCGCCAGCAGCTCAAGACCGGGACTCGAGGGCTACGAGCAGTACTTC	CASSSRPGLEGYEQYF
TRBV7-8	TRBJ2-1	NA	TRBD2	TGTGCCAGCAGGTTAGGACTAGCGGGAGGCTATGAGCAGTTCTTC	CASRLGLAGGYEQFF
TRBV6-5	TRBJ2-4	NA	NA	TGTGCCAGCAGTTACTCGATCCAGGGAAACATTCAGTACTTC	CASSYSIQGNIQYF
TRBV19	TRBJ2-1	NA	NA	TGTGCCAGTAAGACAGGCTCCTACTACAATGAGCAGTTCTTC	CASKTGSYYNEQFF
TRBV18	TRBJ1-5	NA	NA	TGTGCCAGCTCACCATCGGGGGGTCAGCCCCAGCATTTT	CASSPSGGQPQHF
TRBV4-1	TRBJ2-5	NA	TRBD2	TGCGCCAGCAGCCAAGATGGACTAGCGGGAGGGGAGACCCAGTACTTC	CASSQDGLAGGETQYF
TRBV5-1	TRBJ2-6	few	TRBD1	TGCGCCAGCAGTTCAACAGGGGGCCCCTTTGGGGCCAACGTCCTGACTTTC	CASSSTGGPFGANVLTF
TRBV4-3	TRBJ2-1	NA	TRBD2	TGCGCCAGCAGCCCAGGACTAGCGGGAGCTGAGCAGTTCTTC	CASSPGLAGAEQFF
TRBV9	TRBJ2-1	NA	NA	TGTGCCAGCAGCGTAGATGAGGGTGGTGAGCAGTTCTTC	CASSVDEGGEQFF
TRBV18	TRBJ2-7	NA	TRBD2	TGTGCCAGCTCACCGAGTAGCGGGATAGGAGGCGAGCAGTACTTC	CASSPSSGIGGEQYF
TRBV7-7	TRBJ2-1	NA	TRBD2	TGTGCTAGCAGTCCGACTAGCGGCTCCTACAATGAGCAGTTCTTC	CASSPTSGSYNEQFF
TRBV28	TRBJ1-2	NA	NA	TGTGCCAGCAGTTTATGGAGGGAGGGAGACTATGGCTACACCTTC	CASSLWREGDYGYTF
TRBV28	TRBJ2-7	NA	TRBD2	TGTGCCAGCAGTTTATGGGGGGAGGGGACCTACGAGCAGTACTTC	CASSLWGEGTYEQYF
TRBV7-6	TRBJ2-7	NA	TRBD1	TGTGCCAGCAGCTTAGCACCGACAGGGTCCTACGAGCAGTACTTC	CASSLAPTGSYEQYF
TRBV7-2	TRBJ2-1	NA	TRBD1	TGTGCCAGCAGCCTACAGGGGAATGGCTACAATGAGCAGTTCTTC	CASSLQGNGYNEQFF
TRBV7-6	TRBJ2-7	NA	NA	TGTGCCAGCAGCTCGTCCAGGGGACCCTACGAGCAGTACTTC	CASSSSRGPYEQYF
TRBV7-2	TRBJ2-5	NA	TRBD1	TGTGCCAGCAGCTACGGGACAGGGGGCAATGGAGAGACCCAGTACTTC	CASSYGTGGNGETQYF
TRBV4-2	TRBJ2-1	NA	TRBD2	TGTGCCAGCAGCCAAGGGACTAGCGGGAGCTCCTACAATGAGCAGTTCTTC	CASSQGTSGSSYNEQFF
TRBV15	TRBJ1-5	NA	NA	TGTGCCACCAGCAAGATCCTTCAGGGAAACCAGCCCCAGCATTTT	CATSKILQGNQPQHF
TRBV30	TRBJ2-7	NA	TRBD2	TGTGCCTGGAGCCAAACTAGCGGAACCTACGAGCAGTACTTC	CAWSQTSGTYEQYF
TRBV4-1	TRBJ2-7	NA	TRBD2	TGCGCCAGCAGCCAGAGGGAGGGCCTAAGCTACGAGCAGTACTTC	CASSQREGLSYEQYF
TRBV10-3	TRBJ1-2	NA	NA	TGTGCCATCAGTGAATGGGCAGGGCAGGGCTACACCTTC	CAISEWAGQGYTF
TRBV5-4	TRBJ1-1	NA	NA	TGTGCCAGCAGCACACAGGATAACAGTGAAGCTTTCTTT	CASSTQDNSEAFF
TRBV5-5	TRBJ2-2	NA	NA	TGTGCCAGCAGCGCGCGACAGGCCAACGGGGAGCTGTTTTTT	CASSARQANGELFF